This section outlines one TCR beta chain sequence together with its context. Its specificity is unknown. This CDR3 region has 14 residues. V lost 5 bases and J 6 bases, leaving 14 bases between the germline ends. Germline values: CDR1 SQVTM, CDR2 ANQGSEA. The sample originates from a study of T cell clones after liver transplantation. About the study: Until 12-24 months post-transplant, subjects got standard immunosuppression and no induction. At least one year of complete immunosuppression withdrawal without enzymes over twice normal defined tolerance. General study results and limits: Migration into the graft, not deletion, may explain lost graft donor-reactive T cells.

Produced via immunoSEQ multiplex PCR; TCRdb's table is partial and in-frame only. The sample lists some 120,000 clones, about nine tenths occurring once. The receptor's source is a human patient who received a liver transplant. The T cells may partly be graft donor cells. The material sequenced was CD4+ T cells from blood, taken 12 months after liver transplant. The chain has TRBV29-1 and TRBJ1-6; D perhaps matches TRBD1 (6 bases). In nucleotides, the CDR3 is TGCAGCGTTACTTTCGGGGGCATTAATTCACCCCTCCACTTT. This translates into CSVTFGGINSPLHF.